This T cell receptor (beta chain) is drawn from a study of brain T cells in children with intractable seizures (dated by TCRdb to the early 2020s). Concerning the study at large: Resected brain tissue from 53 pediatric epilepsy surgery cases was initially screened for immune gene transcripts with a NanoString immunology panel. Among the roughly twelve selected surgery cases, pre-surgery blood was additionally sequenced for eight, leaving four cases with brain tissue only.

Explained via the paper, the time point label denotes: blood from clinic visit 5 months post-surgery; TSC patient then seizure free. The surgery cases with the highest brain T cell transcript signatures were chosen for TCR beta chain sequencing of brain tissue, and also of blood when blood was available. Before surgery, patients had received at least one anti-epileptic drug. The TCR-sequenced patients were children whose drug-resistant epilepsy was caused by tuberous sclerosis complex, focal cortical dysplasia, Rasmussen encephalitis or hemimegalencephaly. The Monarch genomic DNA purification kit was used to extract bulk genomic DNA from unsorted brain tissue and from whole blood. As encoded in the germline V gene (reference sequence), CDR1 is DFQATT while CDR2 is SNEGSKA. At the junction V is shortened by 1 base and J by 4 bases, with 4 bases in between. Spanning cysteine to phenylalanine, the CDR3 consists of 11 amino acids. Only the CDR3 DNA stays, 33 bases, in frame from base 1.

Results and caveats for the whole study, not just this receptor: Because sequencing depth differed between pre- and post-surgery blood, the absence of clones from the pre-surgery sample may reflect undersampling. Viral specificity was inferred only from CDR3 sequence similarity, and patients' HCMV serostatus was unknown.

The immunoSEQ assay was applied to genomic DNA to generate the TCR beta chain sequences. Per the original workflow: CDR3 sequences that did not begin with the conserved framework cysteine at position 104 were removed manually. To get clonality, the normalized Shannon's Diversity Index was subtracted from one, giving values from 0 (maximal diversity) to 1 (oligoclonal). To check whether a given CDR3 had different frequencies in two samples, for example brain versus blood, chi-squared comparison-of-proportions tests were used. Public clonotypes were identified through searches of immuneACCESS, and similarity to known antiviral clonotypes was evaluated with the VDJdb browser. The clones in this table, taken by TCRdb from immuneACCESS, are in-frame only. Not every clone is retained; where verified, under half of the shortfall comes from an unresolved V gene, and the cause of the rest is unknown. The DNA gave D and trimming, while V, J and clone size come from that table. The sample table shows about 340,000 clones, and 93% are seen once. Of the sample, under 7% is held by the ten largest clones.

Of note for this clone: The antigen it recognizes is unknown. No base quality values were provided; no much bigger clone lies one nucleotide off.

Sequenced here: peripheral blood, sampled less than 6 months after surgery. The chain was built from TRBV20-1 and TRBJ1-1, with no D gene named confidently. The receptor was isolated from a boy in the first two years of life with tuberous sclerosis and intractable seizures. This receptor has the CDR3 CSARGGTEAFF. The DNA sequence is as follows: TGCAGTGCTAGAGGGGGCACTGAAGCTTTCTTT.